This TCR beta chain was identified during a study of cytomegalovirus exposure and HLA in healthy donors. Both 60 Vbeta primers and 13 Jbeta primers went into the PCR. Method: immunoSEQ multiplex PCR; TCRdb's copy keeps in-frame clones and lacks some. Of 110,000 to 150,000 clones in the sample, 60% to 80% are singletons; the top ten hold more than 0.75%. In germline, CDR1 is GTSNPN, CDR2 SVGIG (reference sequence). The CDR3 runs 14 residues. J lost 5 bases, V lost 4 bases, and 5 bases had no gene match. The sequenced sample was PBMCs. The chain couples TRBV30 to TRBJ2-5; 12 nucleotides agree with TRBD1. The sequence came from a man aged 18-30 years in good health and CMV-seronegative. This CDR3 is CAWNGDRGQETQYF. DNA of the CDR3: TGTGCCTGGAATGGGGACAGGGGGCAGGAGACCCAGTACTTC.